A selection of T cell receptor beta chains follows, all from one sample in a study of glioma-infiltrating T cells. One entry per CDR3 protein, called by TCRdb with MiXCR from the multiplex PCR reads. The data hold 150,000 or so distinct CDR3 sequences, with roughly two fifths observed a single time. Sequenced: glioma tissue, nonneoplastic brain tissue, or PBMCs (not recorded which). These receptors all stem from a human donor with low-grade glioma or glioblastoma, undergoing nonglioma brain surgery, or in good health (not recorded which). CDR3s include the opening cysteine and the closing phenylalanine or tryptophan. D genes are given only for firm matches. Clone size appears in some rows only: once, few, many, or a class for an expanded clone.

length | J | D | size | V | DNA | CDR3
16 | TRBJ1-5 | . | . | TRBV6-6 | TGTGCCAGCAGTTACTCGAAACCCGGAGGCAATCAGCCCCAGCATTTT | CASSYSKPGGNQPQHF
14 | TRBJ1-1 | TRBD1 | . | TRBV4-1 | TGCGCCAGCAGCCAAGGCAGGGGGTACACTGAAGCTTTCTTT | CASSQGRGYTEAFF
12 | TRBJ2-3 | . | many | TRBV6-1 | TGTGCCAGCAGTATGGGGCGGTGGACGCAGTATTTT | CASSMGRWTQYF
17 | TRBJ2-2 | . | . | TRBV20-1 | TGCAGTGCTAGAGATCTAGGTGGCAGAGTGAACACCGGGGAGCTGTTTTTT | CSARDLGGRVNTGELFF
12 | TRBJ2-7 | TRBD2 | few | TRBV20-1 | TGCAGTGCTAGGGCTAGCGGGTACGAGCAGTACTTC | CSARASGYEQYF
12 | TRBJ2-3 | . | once | TRBV6-1 | TGTGCCAGCAGTTTTGGCTCCAATACGCAGTATTTT | CASSFGSNTQYF
13 | TRBJ2-7 | . | few | TRBV20-1 | TGCAGTGCTAGATTATTGCAGAACTACGAGCAGTACTTC | CSARLLQNYEQYF
12 | TRBJ1-5 | . | few | TRBV2 | TGTGCCAGCTCGGGCAACAATCAGCCCCAGCATTTT | CASSGNNQPQHF
12 | TRBJ1-1 | TRBD1 | once | TRBV6-1 | TGTGCCAGCAGTGGGGACAGGGCTGAAGCTTTCTTT | CASSGDRAEAFF
15 | TRBJ2-1 | . | . | TRBV6-9 | TGTGCCAGCAGTTATCGGGGGGCAACAAACAATGAGCAGTTCTTC | CASSYRGATNNEQFF
14 | TRBJ1-3 | . | . | TRBV6-1 | TGTGCCACCAGGACGGTAACCTCTGGAAACACCATATATTTT | CATRTVTSGNTIYF
16 | TRBJ1-3 | . | few | TRBV15 | TGTGCCACCAGCAGCCCCAGGCAAGGGAATGGAAACACCATATATTTT | CATSSPRQGNGNTIYF
13 | TRBJ1-1 | . | few | TRBV2 | TGTGCCAGCAGGGTGACAAGGACCCTTGAAGCTTTCTTT | CASRVTRTLEAFF
13 | TRBJ1-2 | . | once | TRBV10-3 | TGTGCCATCACCGGGGGGAAGGACTATGGCTACACCTTC | CAITGGKDYGYTF
14 | TRBJ2-7 | TRBD1 | . | TRBV7-9 | TGTGCCAGCAGCTGGGGACAGGTATACTACGAGCAGTACTTC | CASSWGQVYYEQYF